This record looks at one T cell receptor (beta chain) sequence and its context. V lost 8 bases to trimming and J lost 4 bases; unmatched junction nucleotides: 7. There are 13 residues in the CDR3. Per germline, CDR1 SQVTM and CDR2 ANQGSEA. This entry belongs to a study of blood T cell repertoires in COVID-19. Study processing details: Estimation of nucleated cell counts was performed using reference gene primer amplification. The assay was immunoSEQ multiplex PCR, and TCRdb's table has in-frame clones only and misses some. V, J and clone size are taken as reported in that table, and D and trimming were inferred from the DNA itself. The data hold some 250,000 clones, with approximately 78% observed a single time.

Sequencing was done on a sample of peripheral blood. The TCR comes from a woman aged 60 to 75 with active or convalescent COVID-19. The rearrangement uses TRBV29-1 and TRBJ2-5, with TRBD1 identical over 10 bases. The CDR3 DNA reads as TGCAGCCTCCGACAGGGGGCTCTAGAGACCCAGTACTTC. Translation gives CSLRQGALETQYF. The full variable domain, with the rest looked up from reference TRBV29-1 and TRBJ2-5, is SAVISQKPSRDICQRGTSLTIQCQVDSQVTMMFWYRQQPGQSLTLIATANQGSEATYESGFVIDKFPISRPNLTFSTLTVSNMSPEDSSIYLCSLRQGALETQYFGPGTRLLVL.